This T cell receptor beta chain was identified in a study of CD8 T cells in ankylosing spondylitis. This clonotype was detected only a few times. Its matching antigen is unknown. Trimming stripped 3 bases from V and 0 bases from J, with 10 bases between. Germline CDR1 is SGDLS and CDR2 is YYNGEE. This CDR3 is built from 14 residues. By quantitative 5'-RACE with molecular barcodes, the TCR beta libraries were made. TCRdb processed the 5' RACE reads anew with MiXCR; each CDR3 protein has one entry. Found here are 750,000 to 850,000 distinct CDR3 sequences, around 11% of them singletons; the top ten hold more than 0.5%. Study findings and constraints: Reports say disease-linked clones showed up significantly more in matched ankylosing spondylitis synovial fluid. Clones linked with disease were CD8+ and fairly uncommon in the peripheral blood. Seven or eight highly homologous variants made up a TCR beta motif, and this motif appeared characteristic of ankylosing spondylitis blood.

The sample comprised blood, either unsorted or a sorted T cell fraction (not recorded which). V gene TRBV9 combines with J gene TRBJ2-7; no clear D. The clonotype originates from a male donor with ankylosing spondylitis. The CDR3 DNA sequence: TGTGCCAGCAGCGCGACCGCCGCCTCCTACGAGCAGTACTTC. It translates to CASSATAASYEQYF.